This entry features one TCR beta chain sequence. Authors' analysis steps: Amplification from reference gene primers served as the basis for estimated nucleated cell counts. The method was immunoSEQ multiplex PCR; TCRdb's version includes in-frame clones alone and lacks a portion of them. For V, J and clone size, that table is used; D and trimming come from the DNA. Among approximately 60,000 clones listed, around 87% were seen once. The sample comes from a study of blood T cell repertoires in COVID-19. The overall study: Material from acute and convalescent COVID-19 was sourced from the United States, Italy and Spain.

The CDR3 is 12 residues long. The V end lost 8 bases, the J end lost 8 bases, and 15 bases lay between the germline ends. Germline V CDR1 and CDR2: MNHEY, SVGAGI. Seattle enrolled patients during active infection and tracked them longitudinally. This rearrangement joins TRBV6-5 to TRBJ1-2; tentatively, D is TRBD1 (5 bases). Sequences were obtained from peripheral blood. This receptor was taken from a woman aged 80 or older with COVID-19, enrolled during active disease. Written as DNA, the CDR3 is TGTGCCAGCGGGCAGGGAGGGCGAGGCTACACCTTC. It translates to CASGQGGRGYTF.